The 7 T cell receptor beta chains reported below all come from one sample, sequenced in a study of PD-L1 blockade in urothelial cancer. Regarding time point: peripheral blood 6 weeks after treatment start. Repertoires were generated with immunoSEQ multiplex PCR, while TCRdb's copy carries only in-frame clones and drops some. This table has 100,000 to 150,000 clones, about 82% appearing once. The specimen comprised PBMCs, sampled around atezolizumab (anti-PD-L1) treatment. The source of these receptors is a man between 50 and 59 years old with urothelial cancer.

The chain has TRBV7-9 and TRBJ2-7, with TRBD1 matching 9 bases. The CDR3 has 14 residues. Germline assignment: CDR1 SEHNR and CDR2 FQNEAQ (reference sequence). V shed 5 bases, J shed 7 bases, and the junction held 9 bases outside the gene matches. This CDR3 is CASSLGQGSGEQYF. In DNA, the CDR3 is TGTGCCAGCAGCCTTGGACAGGGGTCAGGGGAGCAGTACTTC.

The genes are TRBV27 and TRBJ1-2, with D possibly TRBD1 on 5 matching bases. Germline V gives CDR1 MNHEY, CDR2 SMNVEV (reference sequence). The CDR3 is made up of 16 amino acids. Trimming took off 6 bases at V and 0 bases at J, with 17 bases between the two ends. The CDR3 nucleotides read TGTGCCAGCAGAATTCGAAGGGGCTTAGCTAACTATGGCTACACCTTC. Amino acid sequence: CASRIRRGLANYGYTF.

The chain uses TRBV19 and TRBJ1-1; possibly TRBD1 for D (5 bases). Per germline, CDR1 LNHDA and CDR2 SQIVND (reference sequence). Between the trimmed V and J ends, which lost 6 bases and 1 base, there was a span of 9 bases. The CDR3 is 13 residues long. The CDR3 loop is CASSQGRNTEAFF. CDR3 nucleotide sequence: TGTGCCAGTAGCCAGGGCCGGAACACTGAAGCTTTCTTT.

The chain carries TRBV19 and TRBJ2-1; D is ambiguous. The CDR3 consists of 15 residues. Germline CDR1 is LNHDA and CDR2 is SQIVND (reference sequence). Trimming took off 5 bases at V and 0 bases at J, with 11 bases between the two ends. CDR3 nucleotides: TGTGCCAGTAGTCCCAGGTTGAGCTCCTACAATGAGCAGTTCTTC. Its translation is CASSPRLSSYNEQFF.

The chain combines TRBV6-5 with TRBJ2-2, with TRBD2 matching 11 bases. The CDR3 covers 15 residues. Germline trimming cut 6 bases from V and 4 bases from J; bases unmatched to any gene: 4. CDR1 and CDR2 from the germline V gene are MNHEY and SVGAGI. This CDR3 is CASRPGLAGTGELFF. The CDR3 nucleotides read TGTGCCAGCAGACCAGGACTAGCGGGCACCGGGGAGCTGTTTTTT.

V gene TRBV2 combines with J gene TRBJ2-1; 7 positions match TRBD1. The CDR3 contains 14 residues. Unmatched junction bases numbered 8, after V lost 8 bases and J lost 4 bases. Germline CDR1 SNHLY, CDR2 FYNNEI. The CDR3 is CASAGTELYNEQFF. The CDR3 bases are TGTGCCAGCGCCGGGACAGAGCTTTACAATGAGCAGTTCTTC. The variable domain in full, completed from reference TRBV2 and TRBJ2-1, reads EPEVTQTPSHQVTQMGQEVILRCVPISNHLYFYWYRQILGQKVEFLVSFYNNEISEKSEIFDDQFSVERPDGSNFTLKIRSTKLEDSAMYFCASAGTELYNEQFFGPGTRLTVL.

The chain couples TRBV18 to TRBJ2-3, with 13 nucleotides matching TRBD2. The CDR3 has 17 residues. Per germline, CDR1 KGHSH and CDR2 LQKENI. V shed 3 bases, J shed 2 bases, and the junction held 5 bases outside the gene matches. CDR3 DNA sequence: TGTGCCAGCTCACCTGGACTAGCGGGAGTTATCACAGATACGCAGTATTTT. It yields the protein CASSPGLAGVITDTQYF.